The clone carrying this T cell receptor (beta chain) was observed at least ten times. The antigen is unknown. At a deep level, the assay was run. The authors sequenced unsorted PBMC DNA on ten immunoSEQ deep assay plates. Clones were read by immunoSEQ multiplex PCR, and TCRdb kept only the in-frame ones, dropping some. The repertoire holds around 450,000 clones, with about four fifths as singletons. The V end was cut by 5 bases, the J end by 6 bases, with 9 bases between. The CDR3 has 12 amino acids. Germline values: CDR1 MNHEY, CDR2 SVGAGI. The data were obtained in a study of shared clonotypes between healthy human individuals. Looking at the study overall: Aged 18 to 49, the donors were a couple of women and three men.

Study-wide findings and caveats: With few donors, the genetic and exposure-history diversity represented was limited.

The sample taken for sequencing was PBMCs. This clonotype was sampled from a woman aged 40 to 55 in good health. Some clones in this sample may be carry-over from other donors' samples. J is TRBJ2-3 and V is TRBV6-5; D gene unclear. The CDR3 here is CASSSSEDTQYF. In DNA form, the CDR3 reads TGTGCCAGCAGTAGCTCCGAGGATACGCAGTATTTT.